These T cell receptor beta chains were read from a single sample in a study of T cells in Graves' hyperthyroidism and ophthalmopathy. TCRdb analysed the multiplex PCR reads with MiXCR anew, one entry per CDR3 protein. The table lists approximately 510,000 distinct CDR3 sequences, 35% to 50% of them singletons. Sequenced sample: peripheral blood or thyroid tissue (not recorded which). The receptors shown here come from an adult woman with Graves' disease, either hyperthyroidism or ophthalmopathy (not recorded which). CDR3s include the opening cysteine and the closing phenylalanine or tryptophan. Each record gives: D gene, V gene, J gene, clone size, CDR3 DNA, CDR3 protein. D genes are given only for firm matches. Clone size is stated in some rows and not others, as once, few, many or a class when expanded.

>-|TRBV29-1|TRBJ2-5|once
TGCAGCGCCGGGGCATCAGAGACCCAGTACTTC
CSAGASETQYF
>TRBD1|TRBV29-1|TRBJ1-2|-
TGCAGCGTTGATTGGCAAGGGGGCGATGGCGACTATGGCTACACCTTC
CSVDWQGGDGDYGYTF
>-|TRBV14|TRBJ2-7|-
TGTGCCGGCAGCCGCAGGGGACCTAAGGACGAGCAGTACTTC
CAGSRRGPKDEQYF
>-|TRBV10-3|TRBJ2-2|-
TGTGCCATCAGTGGTACTAGGGGGGAGCTGTTTTTT
CAISGTRGELFF
>-|TRBV20-1|TRBJ2-5|-
TGCAGTGCTAGTGAGGGTGAGACCCAGTACTTC
CSASEGETQYF
>TRBD1|TRBV10-3|TRBJ1-5|-
TGTGCCATCAGTGAGTGGACAGGGGTAAATCAGCCCCAGCATTTT
CAISEWTGVNQPQHF
>TRBD1|TRBV24-1|TRBJ2-5|-
TGTGCCACCAGTGATTCTCCGGGACAGGGGAACCAAGAGACCCAGTACTTC
CATSDSPGQGNQETQYF
>-|TRBV7-9|TRBJ2-2|-
TGTGCCAGCAGCTTCGGTCAGTCCGGGGAGCTGTTTTTT
CASSFGQSGELFF
>-|TRBV10-3|TRBJ1-1|many
TGTGCCATCAGTGATGGCAAGACGGGGATGAACACTGAAGCTTTCTTT
CAISDGKTGMNTEAFF
>-|TRBV20-1|TRBJ1-6|-
TGCAGTGCTAGAGTGACCGGGAAGAATTCACCCCTCCACTTT
CSARVTGKNSPLHF
>-|TRBV7-9|TRBJ2-7|few
TGTGCCAGCAGCTCTACGGGGACCGCTGAAGCGCAGTACTTC
CASSSTGTAEAQYF
>-|TRBV20-1|TRBJ1-2|-
TGCAGTGCGCAGGGACTAAGCGGCTACACCTTC
CSAQGLSGYTF
>-|TRBV19|TRBJ2-2|few
TGTGCCAGTAGTATCCCCACCGGGGAGCTGTTTTTT
CASSIPTGELFF
>-|TRBV13|TRBJ2-7|-
TGTGCCAGCAGCTTAGGCGGACTAACGGGGAGCTACGAGCAGTACTTC
CASSLGGLTGSYEQYF
>TRBD2|TRBV7-9|TRBJ2-2|-
TGTGCCAGCAGAGTGGGAGGGTACACCGGGGAGCTGTTTTTT
CASRVGGYTGELFF
>-|TRBV5-1|TRBJ1-2|-
TGCGCCAGCAGCTCGTCACTCCTGACCTATGGCTACACCTTC
CASSSSLLTYGYTF
>TRBD1|TRBV19|TRBJ2-5|-
TGTGCCAGTAGTGCCGAACAGGGGGCGGAAGAGACCCAGTACTTC
CASSAEQGAEETQYF
>-|TRBV7-8|TRBJ2-7|-
TGTGCCAGCAGTTTAAGGGTTGCGGGCGGTACTATTTACGAGCAGTACTTC
CASSLRVAGGTIYEQYF
>-|TRBV7-2|TRBJ1-4|few
TGTGCCAGCAGCTCACGAGGGACGGGCCGGGGGGAAAAACTGTTTTTT
CASSSRGTGRGEKLFF
>TRBD2|TRBV24-1|TRBJ2-7|-
TGTGCCACCGCGGGGGTTCCGTACTACGAGCAGTACTTC
CATAGVPYYEQYF
>-|TRBV15|TRBJ1-5|once
TGTGCCACCAGCAGGAATGACGGTTCGGAGCCCCAGCATTTT
CATSRNDGSEPQHF
>TRBD2|TRBV20-1|TRBJ2-7|-
TGCAGTGCCTATGCCCCCCTAGCGGCAACGTCCTACGAGCAGTACTTC
CSAYAPLAATSYEQYF
>-|TRBV7-2|TRBJ2-7|-
TGTGCCAGCAGCTTAGAGGCCCCTCTCGAGCAGTACTTC
CASSLEAPLEQYF
>TRBD1|TRBV7-2|TRBJ2-7|many
TGTGCCAGCAGCTCGGACAGGGAACCCATCTACGAGCAGTACTTC
CASSSDREPIYEQYF
>-|TRBV15|TRBJ1-6|few
TGTGCCACCAGCAGAGAGGTGGAAAAGAATTCACCCCTCCACTTT
CATSREVEKNSPLHF
>-|TRBV24-1|TRBJ2-2|-
TGTGCCACCAGTGATTTAGAGGGGAGCTATTTT
CATSDLEGSYF
>-|TRBV12-3/TRBV12-4|TRBJ1-2|-
TGTGCCAGCAGCACCCGTCCGAGGAACTATAACTATGGCTACACCTTC
CASSTRPRNYNYGYTF